This T cell receptor beta chain was captured by sequencing in a study of cytomegalovirus exposure and HLA in healthy donors. Concerning this clone: As yet, its antigen is unknown.

Primers for the PCR totalled 60 Vbeta and 13 Jbeta. Profiled with immunoSEQ multiplex PCR; TCRdb holds only in-frame clones, not every one. The repertoire holds about 73,000 clones, 75% seen once, with roughly 12% in the top ten. Per germline, CDR1 SGDLS and CDR2 YYNGEE. The CDR3 contains 16 residues. The J segment lost 0 bases and the V segment lost 3 bases, leaving 5 bases of the junction unmatched. Findings and limits, study-wide: Per published accounts, TCR beta sequences correctly predicted the HLA-A and HLA-B alleles of most subjects. Later analysis associated a missense DCLRE1C variant with TCR beta V- and J-gene trimming. It was likely that a cluster of highly shared sequence variants was a sequencing artifact.

Sequences were obtained from PBMCs. The sequence was collected from an older man in good health and CMV-seronegative. The V and J genes are TRBV9 and TRBJ1-4; TRBD1 aligns across 7 bases. Here the CDR3 DNA reads TGTGCCAGCAGCGCGGGGACAGAAACAACTAATGAAAAACTGTTTTTT. As protein: CASSAGTETTNEKLFF.